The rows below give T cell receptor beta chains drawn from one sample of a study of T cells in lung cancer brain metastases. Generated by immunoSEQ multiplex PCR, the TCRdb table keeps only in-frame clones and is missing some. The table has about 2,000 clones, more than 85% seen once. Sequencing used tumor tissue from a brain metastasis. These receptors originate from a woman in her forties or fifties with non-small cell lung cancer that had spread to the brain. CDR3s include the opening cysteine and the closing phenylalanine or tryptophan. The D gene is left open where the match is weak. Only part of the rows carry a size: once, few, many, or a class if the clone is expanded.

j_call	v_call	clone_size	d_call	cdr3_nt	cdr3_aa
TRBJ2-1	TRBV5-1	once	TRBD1	TGCACCAGCAGCACCGCCGGGACAGAGAGTAATGAGCAGTTCTTC	CTSSTAGTESNEQFF
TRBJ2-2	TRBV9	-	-	TGTGCCAGCAGCGTACTAGTGGAGGGAACCCGAGGCACCGGGGAGCTGTTTTTT	CASSVLVEGTRGTGELFF
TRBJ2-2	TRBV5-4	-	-	TGTGCCAGCAGCTATGATGGGGGCGGATTATCGGGATACGCCGGGGAGCTGTTTTTT	CASSYDGGGLSGYAGELFF
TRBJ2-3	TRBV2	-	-	TGTGTCAGCTCCCGGGAGGGGGCGGCCAGCACAGATACGCAGTATTTT	CVSSREGAASTDTQYF
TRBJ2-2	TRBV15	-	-	TGTGCCACCGGGCAGGGGAGGTACACCGGGGAGCTGTTTTTT	CATGQGRYTGELFF
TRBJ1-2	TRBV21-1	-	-	TGTGCCAGCAACAGGGTTTGGGATGGCTACACCTTC	CASNRVWDGYTF
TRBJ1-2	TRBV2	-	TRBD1	TGTGCCAGCAGGGCAAGAACAGGGGATTATGGCTACACCTTC	CASRARTGDYGYTF
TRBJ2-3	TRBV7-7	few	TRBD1	TGTGCCAGCAGCTCCGGGACAGGGGTTTTAGATACGCAGTATTTT	CASSSGTGVLDTQYF
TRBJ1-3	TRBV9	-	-	TGTGCCAGCAGCCCACGACAGCGAAACACCATATATTTT	CASSPRQRNTIYF
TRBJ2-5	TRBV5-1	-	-	TGCGCCAGCAGCTTGGGGGGCGTTGGCGCTAACCAAGAGACCCAGTACTTC	CASSLGGVGANQETQYF
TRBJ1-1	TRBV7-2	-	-	TGTGCCAGCAGCTTAGAGGTCTGGGGACCCGAAGCTTTCTTT	CASSLEVWGPEAFF
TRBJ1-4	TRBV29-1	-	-	TGCAGCGTTGGGGGGGCAACTAATGAAAAACTGTTTTTT	CSVGGATNEKLFF
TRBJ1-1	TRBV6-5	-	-	TGTGCCAGCATTCCAGAGGGAGGTGGTGAGACTGAAGCTTTCTTT	CASIPEGGGETEAFF
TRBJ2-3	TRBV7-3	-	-	TGTGCCAGCAGCTTAACCCGCGCGGGTAGGACAGATACGCAGTATTTT	CASSLTRAGRTDTQYF
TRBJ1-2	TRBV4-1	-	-	TGCGCCAGCAGCCAAGGAGCAGGGCCTAACTATGGCTACACCTTC	CASSQGAGPNYGYTF
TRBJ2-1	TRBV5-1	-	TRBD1	TGCGCCAGCAACTCGGGACAGAGCCACTACAATGAGCAGTTCTTC	CASNSGQSHYNEQFF
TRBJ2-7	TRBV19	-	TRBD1	TGTGCCAGTAGTCGGACAGGGGCCCACGAGCAGTATTTC	CASSRTGAHEQYF
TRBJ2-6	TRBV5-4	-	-	TGTGCCAGCAGCTTGGCACCCTCCTATGCTACTGGGGCCAACGTCCTGACTTTC	CASSLAPSYATGANVLTF
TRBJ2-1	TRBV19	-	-	TGTGCCAGTAGTGAACAGCTAGAGCAGTTCTTC	CASSEQLEQFF
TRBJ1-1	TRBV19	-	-	TGTGCCAGTAGTACCAGGGTTAGTCGGAACACTGAAGCTTTCTTT	CASSTRVSRNTEAFF
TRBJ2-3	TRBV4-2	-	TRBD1	TGTGCCAGCAGCCAATCCACCGGACAGGGGGCGACAGATACGCAGTATTTT	CASSQSTGQGATDTQYF
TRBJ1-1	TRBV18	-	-	TGTGCCAGCTCATCCCAGGGTGCGACTTTCTTT	CASSSQGATFF
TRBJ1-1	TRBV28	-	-	TGTGCCAGCAGCCCGTCTGGAGCCACCATTGAAGCTTTCTTT	CASSPSGATIEAFF
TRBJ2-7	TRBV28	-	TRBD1	TGTGCCAGCAGGGGACAGGGGTTCTACGAGCAGTACTTC	CASRGQGFYEQYF
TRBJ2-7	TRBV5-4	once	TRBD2	TGTGCCAGCAGCTTCGAAAGGGCGGGGGGTTACGAGCAGTACTTC	CASSFERAGGYEQYF
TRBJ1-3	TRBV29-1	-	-	TGCAGCGTTGAGGGCAGGGCTGGAAACACCATATATTTT	CSVEGRAGNTIYF
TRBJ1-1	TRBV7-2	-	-	TGTGCCAGCAGCGCCAGGGTCACTGAAGCTTTCTTT	CASSARVTEAFF
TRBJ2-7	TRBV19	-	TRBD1	TGTGCCAGTAGTTACTACGGACAGGGACTTGACGAGCAGTACTTC	CASSYYGQGLDEQYF
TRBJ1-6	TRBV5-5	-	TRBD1	TGTGCCAGCAGCTTGGCCAGGGGGGGTGGTAATTCACCCCTCCACTTT	CASSLARGGGNSPLHF
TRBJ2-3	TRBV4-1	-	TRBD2	TGCGCCAGCAGCCAAGGTGCGGGGGGAAGCACAGATACGCAGTATTTT	CASSQGAGGSTDTQYF
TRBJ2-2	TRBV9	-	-	TGTGCCAGCAGCGTAGGGGCTACCAACACCAGGGAGCTGTTTTTT	CASSVGATNTRELFF
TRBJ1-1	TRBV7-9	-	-	TGTGCCAGCAGCTTTGCCGGTTTGAACACTGAAGCTTTCTTT	CASSFAGLNTEAFF
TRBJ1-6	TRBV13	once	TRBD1	TGTGCCAGCAGCTCCGCGGGACAGTCCTTGGCACCCCTCCACTTT	CASSSAGQSLAPLHF
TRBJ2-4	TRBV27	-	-	TGTGCCAGCAGGACAGGAGCGTCGAACATTCAGTACTTC	CASRTGASNIQYF
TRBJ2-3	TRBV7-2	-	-	TGTGCCAGCCGAGGGGAGGCAGATACGCAATATTTT	CASRGEADTQYF
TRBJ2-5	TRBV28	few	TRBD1	TGTGCCAGCACCCCGGGGACAGGGACAGAGACCCAGTACTTC	CASTPGTGTETQYF
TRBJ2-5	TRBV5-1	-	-	TGCGCCAGCAGCCAATCCTGGGTTCAAGAGACCCAGTACTTC	CASSQSWVQETQYF
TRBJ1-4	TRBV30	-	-	TGTGCCCTGACACCGGGGGTGATTAATGAAAAACTGTTTTTT	CALTPGVINEKLFF
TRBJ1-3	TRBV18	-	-	TGTGCCAGCTCACCGGGGGCGATTGATGGAAACACCATATATTTT	CASSPGAIDGNTIYF
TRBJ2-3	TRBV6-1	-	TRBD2	TGTGCCAGCATTCGTAGCGGGAACCTAGATACGCAGTATTTT	CASIRSGNLDTQYF
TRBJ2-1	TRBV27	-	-	TGTGCCAGCACCAAGGGGCAGGGTCTCGGAAATGAGCAGTTCTTC	CASTKGQGLGNEQFF
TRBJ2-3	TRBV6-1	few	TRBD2	TGTGCCAGCAGACGACTAGCGGGGAAAGATACGCAGTATTTT	CASRRLAGKDTQYF
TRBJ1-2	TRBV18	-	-	TGTGCCAGCTCACCTCTTCCAGGGTGGAATGGGAACGGCTACACCTTC	CASSPLPGWNGNGYTF
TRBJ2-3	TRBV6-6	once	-	TGTGCCAGCAGTTACGGACAGTACACAGATACGCAGTATTTT	CASSYGQYTDTQYF